This TCR beta chain was identified during a study of a mutant IDH1 vaccine in newly diagnosed glioma. Study-level information: The sex distribution of treated patients was 62.5% male and about 38% female, with a mean age of around 40 years.

Trimming cost V 5 bases and J 3 bases; bases outside gene matches: 0. The CDR3 consists of 12 residues. CDR1 and CDR2 (germline): SEHNR, FQNEAQ (reference sequence). Documented time point: baseline, week 1 (first vaccination visit). Treatment: pre-vaccination baseline after standard-of-care therapy. Assay used: immunoSEQ multiplex PCR; TCRdb lists only in-frame clones, some missing. Of roughly 25,000 clones in the sample, 93% were seen once. This specimen consisted of PBMCs, obtained from a glioma patient treated with radiotherapy, temozolomide or both. The clonotype originates from a man aged 40-55 years with glioma. The chain joins TRBV7-9 to TRBJ1-2; 7 bases are shared with TRBD1. The CDR3 nucleotides are TGTGCCAGCAGCCAGGGGGACTATGGCTACACCTTC. It is translated as CASSQGDYGYTF.